This T cell receptor (beta chain) is from a study of shared clonotypes between healthy human individuals (dated by TCRdb to 2020 to 2021). At the level of the whole study: The cohort included three men and a couple of women between 18 and 49 years of age. For each donor, CD4 naive and CD4 memory were each run on three plates, CD8 naive on two plates, and CD8 memory on one plate. The study deeply sequenced blood TCR repertoires of 5 or 6 healthy adults to estimate repertoire size and the extent of clonotype sharing between individuals. To increase sequencing depth and limit assay-specific biases, TCR repertoire library preparation and sequencing were carried out by different laboratories using diverse techniques. Between about 0.8 and 9 billion PBMCs per donor were obtained by leukapheresis. Results the study describes overall, beyond this receptor: Across four donors, about 5% of naive CD4, roughly 3.4% of naive CD8, about 2.3% of memory CD4, and under 0.45% of memory CD8 clonotypes were shared. Pairwise subsampling indicated that sequencing depth was expected to affect the degree of clonotype sharing among donors. Estimated clonotype richness was generally larger for naive than for memory subsets. Sampling was restricted to blood, and TCR repertoires in tissue are likely to differ from TCR repertoires in blood. Even with the large sequencing depth, rarefaction of the sorted-subset datasets indicated that sequencing was incomplete. The small number of donors limited the genetic and exposure-history diversity represented. Compared with non-shared clonotypes, clonotypes shared by all four sorted-subset donors had higher generation probabilities.

This clone was seen just once. The specificity of this receptor is unknown. Base qualities are missing; no much larger clone stands one base away. The donors were healthy, HIV-negative adults with no recently reported acute infections or vaccinations. All donors were Caucasian adults living in Nashville, Tennessee, USA. CD4+ T cells were enriched by magnetic negative selection; naive cells were then positively selected on CD45RA, and the negative fraction formed the memory subset. Blood was collected by leukapheresis, and PBMCs were isolated by Ficoll-Histopaque density gradient centrifugation and then cryopreserved in liquid nitrogen vapor phase. Purity and quantity of every magnetically sorted T cell population were checked by analytical flow cytometry. Genomic DNA was isolated from each sorted fraction and quantified by UV absorbance on a Nanodrop 2000c. Using the deep immunoSEQ assay, multiplex PCR amplified TCR CDR3 regions from genomic DNA. Extracted genomic DNA from each cell subset was distributed evenly across all wells of several immunoSEQ 96-well plates, and each plate was treated as a replicate. For sorted subsets, each replicate PCR was loaded with roughly 0.2 ug genomic DNA, equivalent to 30,000 or so T cell genomes. Purified libraries were quantified with a Qubit 3.0 fluorometer, sized on a Bioanalyzer 2100, and re-quantified with the KAPA Library Quantification kit. Each immunoSEQ 96-well plate was sequenced on its own single-read 150-cycle Illumina NextSeq 550 flow cell. Processing in the source paper ran as follows. Because the immunoSEQ output included only junctional sequences and no quality scores, the filtering could not be the same as the filtering used for full-length reads. To assign V/J genes and CDR3, sequences were annotated against IMGT germline references using PyIR, a Python wrapper for IgBLAST v1.9. Reads with weak V/J assignments (E-value above 1e-6), missing CDR3, stop codons, out-of-frame junctions, or ambiguous translated residues were removed. V3J clonotypes were defined as sequences sharing the same inferred V gene, J gene, and CDR3 amino acid sequence. Percentage overlap between repertoires was calculated by dividing the number of shared unique clonotypes by the size of the smaller repertoire. Richness of each repertoire was evaluated using RTK rarefaction, the Chao1 estimator, and Recon v2.1 estimates of unobserved clonotypes. Generation probabilities for all TCRbeta clonotypes obtained by the gDNA method from a few donors were computed using OLGA. TCRdb obtained this table from immuneACCESS and retained in-frame rearrangements with V and J assigned. These tables miss some clones; where compared with another copy, unresolved V genes account for less than half of the shortfall, and the remainder is unexplained. V, J and clone size are those of that table, while D and trimming were read from the DNA. In this sample the table shows 2 million to 2.5 million clones, approximately 94% of which occur a single time. Clones ranked in the top ten supply over 0.1% of the sample.

In the germline V gene, CDR1 corresponds to KGHSH and CDR2 to LQKENI. V is cut by 1 base and J by 2 bases, and the space between the germline ends is 9 bases. Taken from cysteine to phenylalanine, the CDR3 has 15 residues. Only the CDR3 portion is preserved as DNA: 45 bases, with reading frame beginning at the first base. This TCR was sampled from a man aged 18 to 30 in good health. The chain is encoded by TRBV18 joined to TRBJ1-3; the D gene is unclear. The sequenced sample consisted of naive CD4+ T cells sorted from blood. In the paper's terms, the cell subset or site label means: CD45RA+ positively selected. The CDR3 is CASSPQALTGNTIYF. The nucleotides are TGTGCCAGCTCACCACAGGCGTTAACTGGAAACACCATATATTTT.